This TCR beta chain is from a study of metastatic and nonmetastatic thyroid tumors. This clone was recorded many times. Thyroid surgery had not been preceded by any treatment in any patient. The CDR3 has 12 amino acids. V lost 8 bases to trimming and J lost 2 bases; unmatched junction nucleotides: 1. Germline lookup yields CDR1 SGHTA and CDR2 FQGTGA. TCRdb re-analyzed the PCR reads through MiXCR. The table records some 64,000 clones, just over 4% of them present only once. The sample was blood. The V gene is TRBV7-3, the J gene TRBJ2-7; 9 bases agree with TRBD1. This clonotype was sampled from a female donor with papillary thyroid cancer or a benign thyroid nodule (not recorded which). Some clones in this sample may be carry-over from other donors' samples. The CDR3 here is CASGDRAYEQYF. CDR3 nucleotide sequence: TGTGCCAGCGGGGACAGGGCCTACGAGCAGTACTTC.